This note documents a single TCR beta chain sequence. What it binds is unknown. Amplification used primers for 54 TRBV and 13 TRBJ segments. Assay used: immunoSEQ multiplex PCR; TCRdb lists only in-frame clones, some missing. The data hold some 110,000 clones, with nearly 95% observed a single time. This CDR3 comprises 16 residues. Germline V gives CDR1 LNHDA, CDR2 SQIVND (reference sequence). Between the trimmed V and J ends, which lost 3 bases and 0 bases, there was a span of 14 bases. These data originate in a study of T cell repertoires and HLA-DP antigens. Study information: Alloreactive CD4+ T cells targeted HLA-DP on transduced HeLa.

Points from the study as a whole: A non-physiological HeLa system presented antigen to total CD4+ responders.

The gene calls are TRBV19 and TRBJ1-1; D remains unclear. Sequencing was done on a sample of CD4+ T cells from PBMCs. This TCR was sampled from a woman between 18 and 29 years old in good health and CMV-seronegative. The CDR3 bases are TGTGCCAGTAGTATCGGGCCCAATCGGATGAACACTGAAGCTTTCTTT. Protein product: CASSIGPNRMNTEAFF.